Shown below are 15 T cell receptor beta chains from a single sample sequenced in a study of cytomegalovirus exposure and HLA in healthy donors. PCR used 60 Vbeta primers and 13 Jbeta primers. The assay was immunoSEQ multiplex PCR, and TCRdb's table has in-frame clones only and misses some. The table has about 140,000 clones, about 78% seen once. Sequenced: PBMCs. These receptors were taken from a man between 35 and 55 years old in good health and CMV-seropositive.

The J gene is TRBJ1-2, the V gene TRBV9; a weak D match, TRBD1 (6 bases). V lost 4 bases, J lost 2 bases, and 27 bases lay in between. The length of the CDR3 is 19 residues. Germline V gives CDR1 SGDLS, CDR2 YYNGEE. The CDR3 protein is CASSPRPGHQREDNYGYTF. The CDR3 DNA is TGTGCCAGCAGCCCCCGACCGGGACACCAAAGAGAGGACAACTATGGCTACACCTTC.

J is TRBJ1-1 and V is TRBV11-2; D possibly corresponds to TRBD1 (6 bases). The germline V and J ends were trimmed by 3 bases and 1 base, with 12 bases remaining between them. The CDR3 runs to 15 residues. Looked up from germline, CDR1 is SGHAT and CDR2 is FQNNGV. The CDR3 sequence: CASSFRSQGNTEAFF. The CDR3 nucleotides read TGTGCCAGCAGCTTCCGCTCACAGGGGAACACTGAAGCTTTCTTT.

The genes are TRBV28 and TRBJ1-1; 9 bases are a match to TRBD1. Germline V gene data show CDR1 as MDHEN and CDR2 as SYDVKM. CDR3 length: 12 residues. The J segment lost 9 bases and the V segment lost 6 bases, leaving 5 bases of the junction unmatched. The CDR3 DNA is TGTGCCAGCAGACAGGGGGCCGCAAAAGCTTTCTTT. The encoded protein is CASRQGAAKAFF.

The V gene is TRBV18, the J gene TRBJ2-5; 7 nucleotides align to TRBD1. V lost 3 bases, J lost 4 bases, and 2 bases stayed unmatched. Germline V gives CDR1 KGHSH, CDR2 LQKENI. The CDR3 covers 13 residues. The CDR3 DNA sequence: TGTGCCAGCTCACCGACAGGGTCAGAGACCCAGTACTTC. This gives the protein CASSPTGSETQYF.

The chain's CDR3 is CASSQDREGTQYF. The CDR3, as DNA: TGTGCCAGCAGCCAAGATCGTGAGGGTACGCAGTATTTT. The gene calls are TRBV4-2 and TRBJ2-3; D may be TRBD2 (5 bases). Germline CDR1 and CDR2: LGHNA and YNFKEQ. Deletions cut 0 bases from V and 8 bases from J, with 9 bases between. This CDR3 spans 13 amino acids.

CDR3 region: CASSILKGASYEQYF. The DNA for the CDR3 is TGTGCCAGCAGCATACTAAAGGGGGCTTCCTACGAGCAGTACTTC. The chain links TRBV5-6 to TRBJ2-7; 7 nucleotides line up with TRBD1. Germline values: CDR1 SGHDT, CDR2 YYEEEE. The CDR3 is 15 amino acids. J gave up 1 base and V 4 bases, and 8 bases lay outside the gene matches.

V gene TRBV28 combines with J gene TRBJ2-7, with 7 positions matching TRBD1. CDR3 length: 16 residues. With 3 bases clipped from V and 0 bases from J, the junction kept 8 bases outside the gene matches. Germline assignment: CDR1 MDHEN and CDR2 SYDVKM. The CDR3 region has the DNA TGTGCCAGCAGTTTCAGGGGACAGCCGACCTCCTACGAGCAGTACTTC. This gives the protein CASSFRGQPTSYEQYF.

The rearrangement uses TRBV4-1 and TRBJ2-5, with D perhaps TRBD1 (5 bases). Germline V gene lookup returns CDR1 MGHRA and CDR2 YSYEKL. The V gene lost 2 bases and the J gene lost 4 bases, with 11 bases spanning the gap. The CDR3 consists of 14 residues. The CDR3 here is CASSQSPGSETQYF. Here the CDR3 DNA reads TGCGCCAGCAGCCAAAGTCCAGGGTCAGAGACCCAGTACTTC.

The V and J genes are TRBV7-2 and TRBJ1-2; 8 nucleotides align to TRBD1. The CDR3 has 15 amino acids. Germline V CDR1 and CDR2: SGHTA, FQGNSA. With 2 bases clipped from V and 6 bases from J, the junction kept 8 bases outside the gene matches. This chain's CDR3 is CASSLYRTGRNGYTF. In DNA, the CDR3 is TGTGCCAGCAGCTTATATCGGACAGGGCGAAATGGCTACACCTTC.

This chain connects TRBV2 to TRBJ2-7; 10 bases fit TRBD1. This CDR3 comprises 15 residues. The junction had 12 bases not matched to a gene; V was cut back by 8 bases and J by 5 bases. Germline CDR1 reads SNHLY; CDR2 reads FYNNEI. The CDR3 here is CASGERDRGPHEQYF. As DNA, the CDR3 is TGTGCCAGCGGCGAACGGGACAGGGGTCCCCACGAGCAGTACTTC.

The CDR3 spells CASSQMEGPSYEQYF. For the CDR3, the DNA is TGCGCCAGCAGCCAAATGGAGGGGCCCTCCTACGAGCAGTACTTC. The chain recombines TRBV4-1 with TRBJ2-7; TRBD2 might be the D (6 bases). Germline assignment: CDR1 MGHRA and CDR2 YSYEKL. The CDR3 loop spans 15 amino acids. The V gene lost 2 bases and the J gene lost 0 bases, with 11 bases spanning the gap.

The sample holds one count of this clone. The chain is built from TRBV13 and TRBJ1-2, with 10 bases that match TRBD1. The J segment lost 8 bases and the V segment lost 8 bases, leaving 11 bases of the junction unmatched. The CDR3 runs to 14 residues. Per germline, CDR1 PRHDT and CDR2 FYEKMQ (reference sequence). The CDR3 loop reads CASSLTGGARGYTF. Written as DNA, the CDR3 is TGTGCCAGCTCCCTGACAGGGGGCGCGAGGGGCTACACCTTC.

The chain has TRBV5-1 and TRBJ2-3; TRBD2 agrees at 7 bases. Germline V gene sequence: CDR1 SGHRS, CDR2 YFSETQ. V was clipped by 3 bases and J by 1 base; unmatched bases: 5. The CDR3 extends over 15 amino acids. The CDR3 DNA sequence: TGCGCCAGCAGCTCTCAAGCGGGACGCACAGATACGCAGTATTTT. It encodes CASSSQAGRTDTQYF.

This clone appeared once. The CDR3 DNA sequence: TGTGCCAGCAGCAGAACCGGGACAGGGGTTCGTACAGATACGCAGTATTTT. Translating it yields CASSRTGTGVRTDTQYF. The rearrangement links TRBV11-2 to TRBJ2-3; 10 nucleotides agree with TRBD1. The germline CDR1 and CDR2 sequences are SGHAT and FQNNGV. The CDR3 extends over 17 amino acids. The junction had 11 bases not matched to a gene; V was cut back by 5 bases and J by 3 bases.

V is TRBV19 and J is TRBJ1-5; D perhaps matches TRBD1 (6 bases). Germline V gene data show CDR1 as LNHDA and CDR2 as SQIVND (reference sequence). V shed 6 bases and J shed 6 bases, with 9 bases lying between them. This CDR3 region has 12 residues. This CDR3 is CASSNRVQPQHF. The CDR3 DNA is TGTGCCAGTAGCAACAGGGTTCAGCCCCAGCATTTT.